The 6 T cell receptor beta chains below come from one sample, sequenced in a study of blood T cell repertoires in COVID-19 (TCRdb year 2020). The receptor library was made with the immunoSEQ multiplex PCR assay. Here the immuneACCESS table is served through TCRdb, limited to in-frame sequences with V and J called. Missing clones are a known gap in these copies; in checked studies unresolved V genes cover under half, and the rest lacks a known reason. Counted in this sample were 80,000 or so clones; 85% of them appeared once. The top ten clonotypes cover 10% to 11% of the sample. What was sequenced was peripheral blood. The receptors were sampled from a man in his 60s with COVID-19, enrolled during active disease.

This clone was found once. The CDR3 DNA is TGTGCCAGCAGTTACCCGGGAGGTTGGGTCCAGTATTTT. It specifies CASSYPGGWVQYF. The V and J genes are TRBV6-5 and TRBJ2-3; the match to TRBD2 covers 7 bases. The germline V gene encodes CDR1 MNHEY and CDR2 SVGAGI. Trimming at V came to 2 bases and at J to 12 bases, leaving 8 bases not matched to a gene. This CDR3 contains 13 residues.

The J gene is TRBJ1-2, the V gene TRBV18; 8 bases agree with TRBD1. The CDR3 is 16 amino acids. The trim removed 1 base at V and 6 bases at J, leaving 10 bases unmatched. Germline V gives CDR1 KGHSH, CDR2 LQKENI. The CDR3 here is CASSPRTGRVLDGYTF. The CDR3 nucleotides read TGTGCCAGCTCACCACGGACAGGGAGGGTCTTAGATGGCTACACCTTC.

This rearrangement joins TRBV7-3 to TRBJ2-5; D possibly corresponds to TRBD2 (6 bases). In germline, CDR1 is SGHTA, CDR2 FQGTGA. Trimming took 1 base from V and 0 from J, leaving 9 bases between them. There are 15 residues in the CDR3. The CDR3 nucleotides read TGTGCCAGCAGCTTAAATGCGGGGAACCAAGAGACCCAGTACTTC. This gives the protein CASSLNAGNQETQYF. Variable domain in full (rest from reference TRBV7-3 and TRBJ2-5): GAGVSQTPSNKVTEKGKYVELRCDPISGHTALYWYRQSLGQGPEFLIYFQGTGAADDSGLPNDRFFAVRPEGSVSTLKIQRTERGDSAVYLCASSLNAGNQETQYFGPGTRLLVL.

The chain has TRBV16 and TRBJ1-6; maybe TRBD1 (5 bases). V was cut by 10 bases and J by 3 bases, with 10 bases left in between. The CDR3 covers 13 residues. Germline CDR1 KGHSY, CDR2 FQNENV. The CDR3 DNA reads TGTGCCACTAAGGGGCTCTATAATTCACCCCTCCACTTT. This gives the protein CATKGLYNSPLHF.

DNA of the CDR3: TGTGCCACCAGCAGAGATGTCAGCGGGAGGGCCGTATATGAGCAGTTCTTC. Its translation is CATSRDVSGRAVYEQFF. V and J are TRBV15 and TRBJ2-1; 10 nucleotides line up with TRBD2. The CDR3 has 17 amino acids. J was trimmed by 8 bases and V by 0 bases; bases with no gene match: 10. Germline V CDR1 and CDR2: LNHNV, YYDKDF (reference sequence).

This clone appeared a single time. J is TRBJ2-5 and V is TRBV5-1; 7 bases map to TRBD1. Germline CDR1 SGHRS, CDR2 YFSETQ. J was trimmed by 2 bases and V by 4 bases; bases with no gene match: 5. The CDR3 consists of 14 residues. CDR3 sequence reads: CASSRGQEQETQYF. DNA of the CDR3: TGCGCCAGCAGCAGAGGACAGGAACAAGAGACCCAGTACTTC.